A single sample is the source of the 20 T cell receptor beta chains below, sequenced in a study of molecular identifiers for immune sequencing clone quantification. One entry per CDR3 protein results from TCRdb running MiXCR on the PCR reads. Of approximately 590,000 distinct CDR3 sequences listed, 25% are singletons. The sample comprised naive CD8+ T cells from blood, with Jurkat cell RNA spiked in. The subset is: FACS-sorted CD8+CD4-CCR7+CD45RA+ naive T cells. The receptors come from a human donor in good health. Some libraries in this study had Jurkat cell RNA spiked in.

In this sample, this clonotype turned up many times. V and J are TRBV10-3 and TRBJ1-2; the D gene is possibly TRBD1 (6 bases). The CDR3 spans 17 residues. The V gene lost 2 bases and the J gene lost 4 bases, with 20 bases spanning the gap. Per germline, CDR1 ENHRY and CDR2 SYGVKD. The CDR3 sequence is CAISERSNSRDTYGYTF. CDR3 coding DNA: TGTGCCATCAGTGAGCGCTCTAACTCCCGGGACACCTATGGCTACACCTTC.

This clonotype appeared a single time. This chain connects TRBV27 to TRBJ1-2; the D is unclear. V lost 4 bases to trimming and J lost 6 bases, with 9 bases between them. Germline V lookup: CDR1 MNHEY, CDR2 SMNVEV (reference sequence). The CDR3 consists of 12 residues. In DNA form, the CDR3 reads TGTGCCAGCAGTTCGCACACGAATGGCTACACCTTC. It specifies CASSSHTNGYTF.

This clonotype has at least ten counts. The rearrangement uses TRBV18 and TRBJ2-5, with D uncertain. This CDR3 has 12 amino acids. The V and J ends lost 0 bases and 4 bases respectively, with 3 bases between them. CDR1 is KGHSH and CDR2 is LQKENI in the germline V gene. This CDR3 is CASSPPGETQYF. The CDR3 DNA is TGTGCCAGCTCACCACCGGGAGAGACCCAGTACTTC.

This chain joins TRBV7-9 and TRBJ2-2, with D possibly TRBD1 on 5 matching bases. The CDR3 has 17 residues. V shed 8 bases and J shed 4 bases, with 23 bases lying between them. The germline gives CDR1 SEHNR, CDR2 FQNEAQ (reference sequence). CDR3 sequence reads: CASDRTASRAPTGELFF. CDR3 in DNA: TGTGCCAGCGACCGGACGGCGAGCAGGGCGCCCACCGGGGAGCTGTTTTTT.

A remark on this clonotype: Just one base apart from a much larger clone, this may be a read error. J is TRBJ2-2 and V is TRBV20-1; D not certain. The CDR3 loop spans 13 amino acids. V dropped 6 bases and J dropped 0 bases, with 8 bases sitting between them. The germline CDR1 and CDR2 sequences are DFQATT and SNEGSKA (reference sequence). CDR3 DNA sequence: TGCAGTGCAAGACCACCGAACACCGGGGAGCTGTTTTTT. Its translation is CSARPPNTGELFF.

This clonotype was counted at least ten times. This sequence joins TRBV4-2 and TRBJ2-5; D is undetermined. Looked up from germline, CDR1 is LGHNA and CDR2 is YNFKEQ. Trimming took 1 base from V and 2 from J, leaving 11 bases between them. CDR3 size: 15 residues. The CDR3 region is CASSQVLGAQETQYF. The CDR3 region has the DNA TGTGCCAGCAGCCAAGTGTTGGGCGCTCAAGAGACCCAGTACTTC.

To note about this clonotype: A read error is likely, as this CDR3 ends without the conserved phenylalanine or tryptophan. CDR3 DNA: TGTGCCAGCAGTGTTCATTGGGGGGACTATGGCTACACCCTC. It specifies CASSVHWGDYGYTL. The chain carries TRBV2 and TRBJ1-2; a weak D match, TRBD1 (5 bases). The CDR3 spans 14 residues. V was pared by 4 bases and J by 3 bases, with 12 bases between. Germline CDR1 reads SNHLY; CDR2 reads FYNNEI.

CDR3 DNA sequence: TGTGCCAGCAGCTTAGCCTTACCACCGACCATATATTTT. Protein product: CASSLALPPTIYF. This chain links TRBV7-9 with TRBJ1-3; no definite D call. Germline CDR1 is SEHNR and CDR2 is FQNEAQ (reference sequence). The length of the CDR3 is 13 residues. With 0 bases removed from V and 10 bases from J, the gap between germline ends came to 10 bases.

This clonotype has only a few counts. The CDR3 nucleotides read TGCAGTGCTAGAGCACGGCCTGCGAACACCGGGGAGCTGTTTTTT. Its translation: CSARARPANTGELFF. V usage is TRBV20-1 and J usage is TRBJ2-2; no clear D. The V and J ends lost 1 base and 0 bases respectively, with 9 bases between them. CDR1 is DFQATT and CDR2 is SNEGSKA in the germline V gene (reference sequence). The CDR3 is 15 amino acids.

This clonotype was detected ten times or more. The V call is TRBV12-3 or TRBV12-4, the J call TRBJ2-1; 9 bases agree with TRBD2. This CDR3 region has 12 residues. Unmatched junction bases numbered 9, after V lost 7 bases and J lost 14 bases. The CDR3 loop is CASIGLAPEKFF. CDR3 in DNA: TGTGCCAGCATCGGACTAGCGCCCGAGAAGTTCTTC.

Notes on this clonotype: A read error may be the cause here, since a much bigger clone is one base away. The chain carries TRBV7-6 and TRBJ2-3; no definite D call. Germline CDR1 is SGHVS and CDR2 is FNYEAQ. The V gene lost 1 base and the J gene lost 4 bases, with 12 bases spanning the gap. This CDR3 is built from 15 residues. The CDR3 loop reads CASSLGQFGADTQYF. The CDR3 coding sequence is TGTGCCAGCAGCTTAGGTCAGTTTGGGGCAGATACGCAGTATTTT.

Concerning this clonotype: Here the CDR3 omits its conserved ending phenylalanine or tryptophan, so a read error is the likely source. The chain uses TRBV23-1 and TRBJ2-2; D is undetermined. TRBV23-1 is labeled an ORF, and its function is uncertain. V was shortened by 0 bases and J by 2 bases, with 7 bases between the two germline ends. CDR3 length: 15 residues. The CDR3 region is CASSQSRQNTGELFL. Written as DNA, the CDR3 is TGCGCCAGCAGTCAATCGAGACAAAACACCGGGGAGCTGTTTCTT.

This clonotype was observed a few times. CDR3 sequence reads: CASSLRGGNTDTQYF. The DNA for the CDR3 is TGTGCCAGCAGTTTACGCGGGGGAAACACAGATACGCAGTATTTT. J is TRBJ2-3 and V is TRBV12-3 or TRBV12-4; TRBD2 aligns across 7 bases. The CDR3 contains 15 residues. Germline trimming cut 2 bases from V and 2 bases from J; bases unmatched to any gene: 4.

This clonotype was counted a single time. A much bigger clone sits one base away, suggesting this may be a read error. This chain's CDR3 is CSVEVEGKTSYGQYF. DNA for the CDR3: TGCAGCGTTGAAGTCGAGGGTAAAACCTCCTACGGGCAGTACTTC. The chain uses TRBV29-1 and TRBJ2-7; TRBD2 might be the D (5 bases). The germline gives CDR1 SQVTM, CDR2 ANQGSEA. This CDR3 comprises 15 residues.

Regarding this clonotype: The CDR3 end shows no conserved phenylalanine or tryptophan, and so a read error is likely. V gene TRBV24-1 combines with J gene TRBJ2-7; unclear D gene. This CDR3 comprises 13 residues. From germline, CDR1 is KGHDR and CDR2 SFDVKD. V lost 4 bases and J lost 4, with 10 bases in between. The CDR3 DNA sequence: TGTGCCACCAGTGACGCCCCAGATTACGAGCAGTACCTC. This translates into CATSDAPDYEQYL.

V gene TRBV5-5 combines with J gene TRBJ2-7, with D perhaps TRBD2 (5 bases). Trimming removed 4 bases from V and 2 bases from J, with 16 bases in between. The CDR3 sequence is 15 residues long. Germline V gene data show CDR1 as SGHKS and CDR2 as YYEKEE (reference sequence). CDR3 DNA sequence: TGTGCCAGCAGCAAGGACGGGATGTCTGCCTACGAGCAGTACTTC. As protein: CASSKDGMSAYEQYF.

The rearrangement uses TRBV14 and TRBJ2-1; tentative D call: TRBD1 (6 bases). From germline, CDR1 is SGHDN and CDR2 FVKESK. This CDR3 is built from 15 residues. Trimming pared 4 bases from V and 0 bases from J, leaving 10 bases between. Here the CDR3 reads CASSLSGVSYNEQFF. CDR3 in DNA: TGTGCCAGCAGCCTTTCAGGGGTCTCCTACAATGAGCAGTTCTTC. Filled out from reference TRBV14 and TRBJ2-1, the complete variable domain reads EAGVTQFPSHSVIEKGQTVTLRCDPISGHDNLYWYRRVMGKEIKFLLHFVKESKQDESGMPNNRFLAERTGGTYSTLKVQPAELEDSGVYFCASSLSGVSYNEQFFGPGTRLTVL.

About this clonotype itself: A much more abundant neighbour one base away suggests this may be a read error. The chain links TRBV27 to TRBJ1-6; 7 bases fit TRBD1. This CDR3 region has 15 residues. CDR1 is MNHEY, CDR2 SMNVEV, per germline (reference sequence). V dropped 5 bases and J dropped 14; count of bases not matched to a gene: 15. The CDR3 reads CASSPVADRAWALHF. The DNA for the CDR3 is TGTGCCAGCAGTCCGGTTGCCGACAGGGCTTGGGCCCTCCACTTT.

Points on this clonotype: This may arise from a read error, as a much more abundant clone is one base away. In DNA form, the CDR3 reads TGTGCCTGGAGTCCCGCCAATCAGCCCCCGCATTTT. Amino acids: CAWSPANQPPHF. V gene TRBV30 combines with J gene TRBJ1-5, with D unresolved. This CDR3 has 12 amino acids. Germline V gene data show CDR1 as GTSNPN and CDR2 as SVGIG (reference sequence).

This clonotype was observed once. A much larger clonotype is one base distant, so this may be a read error. The genes are TRBV9 and TRBJ2-3, with D perhaps TRBD2 (6 bases). The CDR3 spans 16 residues. CDR1 is SGDLS, CDR2 YYNGEE, per germline. The CDR3 region has the DNA TGTGCCAGCAGCGCACAGGACGGTACTAGCACAGGTACGCAGTATTTT. Amino acids: CASSAQDGTSTGTQYF.